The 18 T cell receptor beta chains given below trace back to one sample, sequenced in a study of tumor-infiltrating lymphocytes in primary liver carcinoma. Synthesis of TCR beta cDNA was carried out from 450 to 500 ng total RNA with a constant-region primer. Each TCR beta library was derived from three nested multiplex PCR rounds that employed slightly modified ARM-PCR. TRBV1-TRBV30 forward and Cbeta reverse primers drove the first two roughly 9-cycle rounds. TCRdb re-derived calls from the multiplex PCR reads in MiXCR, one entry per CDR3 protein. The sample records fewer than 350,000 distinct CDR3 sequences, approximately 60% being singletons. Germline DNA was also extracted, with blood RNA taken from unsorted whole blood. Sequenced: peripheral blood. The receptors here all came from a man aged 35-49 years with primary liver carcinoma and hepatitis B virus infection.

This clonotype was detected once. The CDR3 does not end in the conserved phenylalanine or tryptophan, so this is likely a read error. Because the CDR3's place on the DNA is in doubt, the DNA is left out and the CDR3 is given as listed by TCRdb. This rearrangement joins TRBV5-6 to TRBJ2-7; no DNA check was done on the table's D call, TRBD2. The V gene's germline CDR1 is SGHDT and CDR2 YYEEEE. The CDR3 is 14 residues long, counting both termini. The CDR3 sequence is CASSLAHLPYEQYS.

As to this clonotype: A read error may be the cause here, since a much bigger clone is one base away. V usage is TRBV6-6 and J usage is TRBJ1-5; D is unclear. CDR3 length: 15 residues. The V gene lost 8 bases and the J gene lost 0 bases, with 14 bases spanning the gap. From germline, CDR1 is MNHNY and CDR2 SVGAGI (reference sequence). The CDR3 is CASSMGIYSNQPQHF. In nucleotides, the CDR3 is TGTGCCAGCTCAATGGGAATTTATAGCAATCAGCCCCAGCATTTT.

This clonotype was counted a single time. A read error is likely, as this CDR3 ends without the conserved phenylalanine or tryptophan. This chain's CDR3 is CAGSLLRGRNEQYL. Here the CDR3 DNA reads TGTGCCGGCAGCTTATTAAGGGGGCGAAACGAGCAGTACCTC. The V gene is TRBV11-2, the J gene TRBJ2-7, with 7 bases fitting TRBD1. Germline V CDR1 and CDR2: SGHAT, FQNNGV. The CDR3 is 14 residues long.

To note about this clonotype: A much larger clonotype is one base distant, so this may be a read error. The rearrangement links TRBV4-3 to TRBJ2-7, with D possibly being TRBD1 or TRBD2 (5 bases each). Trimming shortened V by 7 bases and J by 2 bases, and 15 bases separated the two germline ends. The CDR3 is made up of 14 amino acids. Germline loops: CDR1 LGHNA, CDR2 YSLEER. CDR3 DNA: TGCGCCAGCAATGCGCGGTTGGGGGCCTACGAGCAGTACTTC. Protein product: CASNARLGAYEQYF.

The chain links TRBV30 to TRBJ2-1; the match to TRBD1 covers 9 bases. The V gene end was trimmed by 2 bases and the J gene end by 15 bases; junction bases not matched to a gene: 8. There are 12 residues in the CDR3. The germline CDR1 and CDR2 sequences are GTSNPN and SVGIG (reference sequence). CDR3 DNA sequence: TGTGCCTGGAGTCTTCGGGACAGGGCTCTGTTCTTC. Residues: CAWSLRDRALFF.

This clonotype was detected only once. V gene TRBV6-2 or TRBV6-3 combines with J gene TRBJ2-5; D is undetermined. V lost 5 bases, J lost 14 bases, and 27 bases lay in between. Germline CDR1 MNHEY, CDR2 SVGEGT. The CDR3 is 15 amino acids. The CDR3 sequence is CASSVRPSRKETRYF. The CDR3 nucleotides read TGTGCCAGCAGTGTACGACCCAGCCGAAAAGAGACCCGTTACTTC.

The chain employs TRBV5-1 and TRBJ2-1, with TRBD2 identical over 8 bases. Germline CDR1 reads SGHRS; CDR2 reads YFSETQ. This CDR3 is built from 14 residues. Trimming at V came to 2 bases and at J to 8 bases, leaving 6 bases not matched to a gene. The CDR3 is CASSLAGDIYEQFF. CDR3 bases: TGCGCCAGCAGCTTAGCGGGAGATATCTATGAGCAGTTCTTC.

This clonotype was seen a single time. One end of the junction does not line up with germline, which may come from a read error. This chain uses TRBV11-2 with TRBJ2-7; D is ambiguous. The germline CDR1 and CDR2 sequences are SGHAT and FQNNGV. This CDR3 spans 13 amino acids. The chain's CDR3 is CANSFGQLYGQYF. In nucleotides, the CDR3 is TGTGCCAACAGCTTTGGCCAGCTCTACGGGCAGTACTTC. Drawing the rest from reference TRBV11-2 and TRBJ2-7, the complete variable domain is EAGVAQSPRYKIIEKRQSVAFWCNPISGHATLYWYQQILGQGPKLLIQFQNNGVVDDSQLPKDRFSAERLKGVDSTLKIQPAKLEDSAVYLCANSFGQLYGQYFGPGTRLTVT.

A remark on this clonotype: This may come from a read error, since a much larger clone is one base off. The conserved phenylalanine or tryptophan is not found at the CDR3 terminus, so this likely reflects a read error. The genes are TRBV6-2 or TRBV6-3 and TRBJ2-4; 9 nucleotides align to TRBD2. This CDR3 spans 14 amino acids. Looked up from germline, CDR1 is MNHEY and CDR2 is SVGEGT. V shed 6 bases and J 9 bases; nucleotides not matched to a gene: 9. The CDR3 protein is CASRSASGKGIQYS. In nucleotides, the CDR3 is TGTGCCAGCAGGTCCGCTAGCGGGAAGGGCATTCAGTACTCC.

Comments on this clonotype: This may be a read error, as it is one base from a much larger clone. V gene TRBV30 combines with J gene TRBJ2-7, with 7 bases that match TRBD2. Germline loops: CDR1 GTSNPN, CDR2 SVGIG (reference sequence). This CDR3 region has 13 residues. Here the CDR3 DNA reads TGTGCCTGGAGTGTACTTGCGGGAGAAAAGCATTACTTC. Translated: CAWSVLAGEKHYF.

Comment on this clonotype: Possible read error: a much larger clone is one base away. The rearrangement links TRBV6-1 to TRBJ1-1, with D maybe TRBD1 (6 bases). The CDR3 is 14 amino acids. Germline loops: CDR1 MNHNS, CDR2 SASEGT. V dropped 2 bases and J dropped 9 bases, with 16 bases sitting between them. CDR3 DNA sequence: TGTGCCAGCAGTGAACTCAGGGGACTAATTAAAGCTTTCTTT. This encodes CASSELRGLIKAFF.

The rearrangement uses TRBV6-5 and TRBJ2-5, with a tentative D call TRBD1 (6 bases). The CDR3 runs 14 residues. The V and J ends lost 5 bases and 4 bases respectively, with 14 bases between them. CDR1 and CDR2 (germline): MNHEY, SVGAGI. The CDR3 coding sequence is TGTGCCAGCAGTGTGATTAGGGGGAGAGAGACCCAGTACTTC. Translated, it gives CASSVIRGRETQYF.

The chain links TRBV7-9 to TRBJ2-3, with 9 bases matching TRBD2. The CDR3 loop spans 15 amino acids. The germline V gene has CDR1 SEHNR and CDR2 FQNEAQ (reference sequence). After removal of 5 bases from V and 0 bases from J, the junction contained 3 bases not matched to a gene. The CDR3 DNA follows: TGTGCCAGCAGCAAAGCGGGAGGTAGCACAGATACGCAGTATTTT. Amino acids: CASSKAGGSTDTQYF.

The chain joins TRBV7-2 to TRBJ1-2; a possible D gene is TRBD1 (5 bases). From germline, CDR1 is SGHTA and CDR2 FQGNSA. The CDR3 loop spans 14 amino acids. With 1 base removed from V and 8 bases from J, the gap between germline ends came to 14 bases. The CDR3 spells CASSLEWGTGGYTF. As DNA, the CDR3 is TGTGCCAGCAGCTTAGAGTGGGGCACGGGAGGCTACACCTTC.

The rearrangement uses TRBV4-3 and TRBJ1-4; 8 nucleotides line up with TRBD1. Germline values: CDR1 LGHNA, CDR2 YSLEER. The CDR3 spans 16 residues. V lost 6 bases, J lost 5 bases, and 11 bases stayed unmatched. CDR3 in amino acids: CASSQKGTGGNEKLFF. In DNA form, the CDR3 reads TGCGCCAGCAGTCAAAAGGGAACAGGGGGGAATGAAAAACTGTTTTTT.

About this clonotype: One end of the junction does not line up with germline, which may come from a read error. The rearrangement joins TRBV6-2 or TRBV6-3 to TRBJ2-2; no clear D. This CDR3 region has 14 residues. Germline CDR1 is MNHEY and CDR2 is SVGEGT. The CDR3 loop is CANSCGGNTGELFF. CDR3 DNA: TGTGCCAACAGTTGCGGCGGGAACACCGGGGAGCTGTTTTTT.

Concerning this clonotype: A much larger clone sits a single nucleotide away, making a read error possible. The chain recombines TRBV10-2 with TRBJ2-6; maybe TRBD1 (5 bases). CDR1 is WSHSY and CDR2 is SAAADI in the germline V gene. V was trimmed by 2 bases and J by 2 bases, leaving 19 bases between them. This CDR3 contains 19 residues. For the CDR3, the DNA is TGCGCCAGCAGTGAGCCCCAGGGCCAGGGAACCACTGGGGCCAACGTCCTGACTTTC. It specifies CASSEPQGQGTTGANVLTF.

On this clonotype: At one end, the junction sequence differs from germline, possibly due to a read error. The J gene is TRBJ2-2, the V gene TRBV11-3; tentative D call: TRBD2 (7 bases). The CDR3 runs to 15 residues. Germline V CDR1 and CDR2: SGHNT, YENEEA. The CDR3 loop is CANSPGGQNTGDLFF. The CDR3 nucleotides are TGTGCCAACAGCCCCGGGGGGCAGAACACCGGGGACCTGTTTTTT.